This record concerns one T cell receptor beta chain sequence. Participants were aged about 18 to 89 years from 24 US areas. This sample was taken from a study of blood T cell repertoires in COVID-19. The ends lost 0 bases at V and 12 bases at J; junction bases unmatched: 8. The CDR3 extends over 14 amino acids. Per germline, CDR1 WSHSY and CDR2 SAAADI. Some clones are missing from TCRdb's copy, which holds only in-frame ones; the method was immunoSEQ multiplex PCR. The sample carries about 210,000 clones, more than 80% recorded once. The sample taken for sequencing was PBMCs or T cells enriched from blood (not recorded which). The receptor was isolated from a man aged 40-49 years who had recovered from COVID-19. The rearrangement links TRBV10-2 to TRBJ2-1, with TRBD2 matching over 7 bases. CDR3 sequence reads: CASSESNYREGQFF. The CDR3 DNA follows: TGCGCCAGCAGTGAGTCGAATTATAGGGAGGGGCAGTTCTTC.